These 31 T cell receptor beta chains share one sample of origin, sequenced in a study of blood T cell repertoires in COVID-19. The method was immunoSEQ multiplex PCR; TCRdb's version includes in-frame clones alone and lacks a portion of them. The sample comprises around 140,000 clones, 84% of which are singletons, and around 1.4% rests with the top ten. The specimen was peripheral blood. The receptor set was obtained from a man aged 55-75 years with acute or convalescent COVID-19.

This clone was found a few times. The chain combines TRBV5-4 with TRBJ2-7, with D unclear. V gave up 0 bases and J gave up 5 bases, with 12 bases separating them. Germline CDR1 is SGHNT and CDR2 is YYREEE (reference sequence). The CDR3 covers 14 residues. Written as DNA, the CDR3 is TGTGCCAGCAGCTTGGATCCCAGGTCCCACGAGCAGTACTTC. Residues: CASSLDPRSHEQYF.

CDR3 sequence reads: CASSQGLADEQFF. In DNA, the CDR3 is TGTGCCAGCAGCCAAGGATTAGCTGATGAGCAGTTCTTC. The chain is built from TRBV3-1 (or the pseudogene TRBV3-2) and TRBJ2-1; D gene uncertain. The V gene's germline CDR1 is LGHDT and CDR2 YNNKEL (reference sequence). With 1 base removed from V and 8 bases from J, the gap between germline ends came to 9 bases. This CDR3 spans 13 amino acids.

The chain joins TRBV6-5 to TRBJ1-6; D might be TRBD1 (6 bases). In germline, CDR1 is MNHEY, CDR2 SVGAGI. V lost 9 bases and J 7 bases, leaving 19 bases between the germline ends. The length of the CDR3 is 15 residues. In nucleotides, the CDR3 is TGTGCCAGTGTTTACGGTGGGCAGGGGAATTCACCCCTCCACTTT. Encoded protein: CASVYGGQGNSPLHF.

The chain carries TRBV27 and TRBJ2-7, with D maybe TRBD2 (5 bases). CDR1 and CDR2 (germline): MNHEY, SMNVEV (reference sequence). The CDR3 runs to 14 residues. Trimming stripped 2 bases from V and 4 bases from J, with 12 bases between. CDR3 nucleotide sequence: TGTGCCAGCAGTTTACGGGAAGGTTCGTACGAGCAGTACTTC. This gives the protein CASSLREGSYEQYF.

The V gene is TRBV6-1, the J gene TRBJ2-2; D gene uncertain. V lost 1 base, J lost 2 bases, and 8 bases lay in between. CDR3 size: 15 residues. Germline CDR1 and CDR2: MNHNS and SASEGT. For the CDR3, the DNA is TGTGCCAGCAGTGAAGAGTTTGGCAACACCGGGGAGCTGTTTTTT. Protein product: CASSEEFGNTGELFF.

The V gene is TRBV27, the J gene TRBJ2-5; a weak D match, TRBD2 (5 bases). Trimming shortened V by 0 bases and J by 5 bases, and 16 bases separated the two germline ends. The CDR3 is made up of 16 amino acids. Germline lookup yields CDR1 MNHEY and CDR2 SMNVEV (reference sequence). CDR3 DNA sequence: TGTGCCAGCAGTTTATCAGGAGGAGCGGCCAGCGAGACCCAGTACTTC. Translated, it gives CASSLSGGAASETQYF.

V gene TRBV12-2 combines with J gene TRBJ1-3; the table's TRBD1 call for D was not verified on the DNA. TRBV12-2 represents a pseudogene. CDR3 length: 16 residues. The CDR3: CASRSSLTGAGNTIYF. Written as DNA, the CDR3 is TGTGCAAGTCGCTCCTCCTTGACAGGGGCTGGAAACACCATATATTTT.

The chain links TRBV11-2 to TRBJ2-7; perhaps TRBD1 as D (5 bases). Trimming cost V 5 bases and J 6 bases, with 14 bases left between them. Germline CDR1 is SGHAT and CDR2 is FQNNGV. The CDR3 consists of 13 residues. CDR3 residues: CASSPLGAGEQYF. CDR3 nucleotides: TGTGCCAGCAGCCCCCTTGGGGCCGGCGAGCAGTACTTC. Drawing the rest from reference TRBV11-2 and TRBJ2-7, the complete variable domain is EAGVAQSPRYKIIEKRQSVAFWCNPISGHATLYWYQQILGQGPKLLIQFQNNGVVDDSQLPKDRFSAERLKGVDSTLKIQPAKLEDSAVYLCASSPLGAGEQYFGPGTRLTVT.

This clone was seen more than once but under ten times. V usage is TRBV11-2 and J usage is TRBJ1-1, with D unresolved. V lost 0 bases to trimming and J lost 2 bases, with 16 bases between them. Germline V gene sequence: CDR1 SGHAT, CDR2 FQNNGV. This CDR3 comprises 17 residues. CDR3 in DNA: TGTGCCAGCAGCTTAGATCGCGTTCTTTACAGTAACACTGAAGCTTTCTTT. Protein product: CASSLDRVLYSNTEAFF.

The J gene is TRBJ2-4, the V gene TRBV9, with D possibly being TRBD1 (6 bases). Germline values: CDR1 SGDLS, CDR2 YYNGEE. This CDR3 is built from 15 residues. V lost 1 base, J lost 8 bases, and 16 bases lay in between. The CDR3, as DNA: TGTGCCAGCAGCGTAAGTTTTACCAGGGGAGACATTCAGTACTTC. Translation: CASSVSFTRGDIQYF.

CDR3 loop: CASSLGQGLEETQYF. The CDR3 DNA follows: TGTGCCAGCAGCTTGGGACAGGGGTTGGAAGAGACCCAGTACTTC. The chain recombines TRBV5-4 with TRBJ2-5, with 8 bases matching TRBD1. V lost 0 bases and J lost 3; bases outside the gene matches: 4. CDR3 length equals 15 residues. Per germline, CDR1 SGHNT and CDR2 YYREEE (reference sequence).

The rearrangement uses TRBV5-4 and TRBJ2-1, with TRBD2 matching over 7 bases. This CDR3 has 15 residues. V shed 5 bases, J shed 0 bases, and the junction held 5 bases outside the gene matches. Looked up from germline, CDR1 is SGHNT and CDR2 is YYREEE (reference sequence). Written as DNA, the CDR3 is TGTGCCAGCAGAAACGGGGGGTCCTCCTACAATGAGCAGTTCTTC. Residues: CASRNGGSSYNEQFF.

The chain links TRBV5-1 to TRBJ1-5; D perhaps matches TRBD1 (6 bases). Germline V lookup: CDR1 SGHRS, CDR2 YFSETQ. CDR3 length: 15 amino acids. The ends were cut back, 4 bases at V and 9 bases at J, with 20 bases in the middle. In DNA, the CDR3 is TGCGCCAGCAGCGTCCGGGACAAGGATACGGGGCCCCAGCATTTT. It encodes CASSVRDKDTGPQHF.

This chain uses TRBV30 with TRBJ1-2, with TRBD1 matching over 7 bases. The ends lost 2 bases at V and 8 bases at J; junction bases unmatched: 8. This CDR3 region has 13 residues. Germline CDR1 is GTSNPN and CDR2 is SVGIG (reference sequence). The CDR3, as DNA: TGTGCCTGGAGTAGACAGGGCCCCCAAGGCTACACCTTC. Translated: CAWSRQGPQGYTF.

This clone has only a few counts. The chain uses TRBV27 and TRBJ2-1, with D perhaps TRBD2 (5 bases). V was trimmed by 3 bases and J by 5 bases, leaving 11 bases between them. Germline V gene sequence: CDR1 MNHEY, CDR2 SMNVEV (reference sequence). This CDR3 has 14 amino acids. As DNA, the CDR3 is TGTGCCAGCAGTTTGTGGGGAGTCAACAATGAGCAGTTCTTC. Translating it yields CASSLWGVNNEQFF.

The V gene is TRBV5-6, the J gene TRBJ2-2, with 8 bases fitting TRBD1. The CDR3 totals 14 residues. V was clipped by 3 bases and J by 5 bases; unmatched bases: 3. Germline assignment: CDR1 SGHDT and CDR2 YYEEEE. DNA for the CDR3: TGTGCCAGCAGCTGGACAGGGCGGACCGGGGAGCTGTTTTTT. This gives the protein CASSWTGRTGELFF.

This clone has only a few counts. The chain couples TRBV27 to TRBJ2-7, with 9 bases aligning to TRBD1. Losses at the gene ends were 3 bases for V and 5 bases for J; bases not matched to a gene: 11. Germline values: CDR1 MNHEY, CDR2 SMNVEV (reference sequence). This CDR3 comprises 16 residues. CDR3 in DNA: TGTGCCAGCAGTTTGCTATTCCGGGGACAGGGCAACGAGCAGTACTTC. Translation gives CASSLLFRGQGNEQYF.

The chain recombines TRBV5-1 with TRBJ1-2, with D unresolved. The CDR3 sequence is 12 residues long. Germline V gene lookup returns CDR1 SGHRS and CDR2 YFSETQ. The ends were cut back, 3 bases at V and 2 bases at J, with 5 bases in the middle. CDR3 DNA sequence: TGCGCCAGCAGCTCGACAAACTATGGCTACACCTTC. Translated: CASSSTNYGYTF.

The chain couples TRBV21-1 to TRBJ1-1; TRBD1 is the table's D call, not checked against the DNA. TRBV21-1 is a pseudogene segment. The CDR3 spans 15 residues. The chain's CDR3 is CASSFRLGANTEAFF. DNA of the CDR3: TGTGCCAGCAGCTTTCGTCTGGGGGCGAACACTGAAGCTTTCTTT.

The V gene is TRBV30, the J gene TRBJ1-2; no clear D gene. V was pared by 3 bases and J by 4 bases, with 18 bases between. The CDR3 runs to 15 residues. Germline loops: CDR1 GTSNPN, CDR2 SVGIG (reference sequence). CDR3 nucleotide sequence: TGTGCCTGGAGGACGCCGGGTCCCCGGCGCTATGGCTACACCTTC. This sequence encodes CAWRTPGPRRYGYTF.

This clone was recorded once. The rearrangement uses TRBV6-5 and TRBJ2-7; 12 positions match TRBD1. The V and J ends lost 5 bases and 5 bases, in that order; junction bases with no gene match: 7. CDR1 and CDR2 (germline): MNHEY, SVGAGI. This CDR3 contains 15 residues. CDR3 bases: TGTGCCAGCAGTAACAGGGACAGGGGGCAGGACGAGCAGTACTTC. This translates into CASSNRDRGQDEQYF.

This chain connects TRBV12-5 to TRBJ2-3, with TRBD2 matching over 7 bases. CDR3 length: 16 residues. Looked up from germline, CDR1 is LGHNT and CDR2 is FRNRAP. V trimming: 5 bases; J trimming: 1 base; junction bases outside the gene matches: 9. The CDR3 bases are TGTGCTAGTGGTCCCCCAAGCGGGGCCCGCACAGATACGCAGTATTTT. Translating gives CASGPPSGARTDTQYF. Together with reference TRBV12-5 and TRBJ2-3, the CDR3 gives the full variable domain: DARVTQTPRHKVTEMGQEVTMRCQPILGHNTVFWYRQTMMQGLELLAYFRNRAPLDDSGMPKDRFSAEMPDATLATLKIQPSEPRDSAVYFCASGPPSGARTDTQYFGPGTRLTVL.

The rearrangement uses TRBV3-1 (or the pseudogene TRBV3-2) and TRBJ2-5, with D possibly being TRBD2 (6 bases). The CDR3 runs to 15 residues. Germline CDR1 is LGHDT and CDR2 is YNNKEL (reference sequence). Trimming took off 1 base at V and 4 bases at J, with 13 bases between the two ends. The CDR3 reads CASSQGTWGVETQYF. The CDR3 DNA sequence: TGTGCCAGCAGCCAAGGTACTTGGGGGGTAGAGACCCAGTACTTC.

The rearrangement joins TRBV19 to TRBJ1-2; 7 nucleotides line up with TRBD1. V lost 0 bases and J lost 9; bases outside the gene matches: 7. In germline, CDR1 is LNHDA, CDR2 SQIVND (reference sequence). The CDR3 length is 14 residues. In nucleotides, the CDR3 is TGTGCCAGTAGTATAGATACAGGGGCTATTAGCTACACCTTC. This translates into CASSIDTGAISYTF.

The chain uses TRBV5-1 and TRBJ2-1; 8 nucleotides match TRBD2. The CDR3 sequence is 16 residues long. Germline V lookup: CDR1 SGHRS, CDR2 YFSETQ. The trim removed 4 bases at V and 6 bases at J, leaving 12 bases unmatched. This CDR3 is CASSAGLAPRGNEQFF. CDR3 coding DNA: TGCGCCAGCAGCGCCGGACTAGCCCCTCGGGGCAATGAGCAGTTCTTC. The full variable domain, in which reference TRBV5-1 and TRBJ2-1 provide the parts outside the CDR3, is KAGVTQTPRYLIKTRGQQVTLSCSPISGHRSVSWYQQTPGQGLQFLFEYFSETQRNKGNFPGRFSGRQFSNSRSEMNVSTLELGDSALYLCASSAGLAPRGNEQFFGPGTRLTVL.

This clone was seen just once. The chain has TRBV13 and TRBJ1-2, with D perhaps matching TRBD1 (5 bases). The V end lost 8 bases, the J end lost 8 bases, and 24 bases lay between the germline ends. Germline values: CDR1 PRHDT, CDR2 FYEKMQ (reference sequence). The CDR3 is made up of 15 amino acids. The CDR3, as DNA: TGTGCCAGCTTCAGAAAGGAGGGGCTACAGGCGGGCTACACCTTC. Translating it yields CASFRKEGLQAGYTF.

This chain joins TRBV7-3 and TRBJ2-1; no reliable D call. V shed 1 base and J shed 5 bases, with 15 bases lying between them. The germline V gene has CDR1 SGHTA and CDR2 FQGTGA. This CDR3 spans 16 amino acids. CDR3 residues: CASSLIGGPRDNEQFF. CDR3 nucleotide sequence: TGTGCCAGCAGCTTAATTGGTGGCCCCCGTGACAATGAGCAGTTCTTC.

The rearrangement uses TRBV7-3 and TRBJ2-7, with D tentatively TRBD2 (5 bases). V lost 5 bases to trimming and J lost 6 bases, with 14 bases between them. Germline loops: CDR1 SGHTA, CDR2 FQGTGA. The CDR3 has 13 residues. In DNA form, the CDR3 reads TGTGCCAGCAGCCTACTAGGTGATGGCGAGCAGTACTTC. Protein sequence: CASSLLGDGEQYF.

The chain uses TRBV28 and TRBJ1-1; a possible D gene is TRBD1 (5 bases). The CDR3 totals 17 residues. The germline CDR1 and CDR2 sequences are MDHEN and SYDVKM. Trimming left V 2 bases short and J 0 bases short, with 16 bases between. CDR3 amino acids: CASSLRVRGIMNTEAFF. The DNA for the CDR3 is TGTGCCAGCAGTTTACGGGTCCGGGGGATAATGAACACTGAAGCTTTCTTT.

The chain has TRBV3-1 (or the pseudogene TRBV3-2) and TRBJ2-7, with no clear D. There are 14 residues in the CDR3. The V end was cut by 0 bases, the J end by 3 bases, with 9 bases between. Germline V gene lookup returns CDR1 LGHDT and CDR2 YNNKEL (reference sequence). The DNA of the CDR3 is TGTGCCAGCAGCCAAGACTACCCGTTCTACGAGCAGTACTTC. Its translation is CASSQDYPFYEQYF.

The chain joins TRBV10-1 to TRBJ2-2; TRBD1 might be the D (6 bases). Deletions cut 5 bases from V and 3 bases from J, with 19 bases between. The CDR3 consists of 17 residues. Germline V lookup: CDR1 WNHNN, CDR2 SYGVQD (reference sequence). This CDR3 reads CASSPGTGTTDTGELFF. The CDR3 DNA sequence: TGCGCCAGCAGTCCCGGGACGGGGACAACGGACACCGGGGAGCTGTTTTTT.